This T cell receptor (beta chain) was obtained from a study of beta chain features in type 1 diabetes. Many counts were recorded for this clone. Expressed TCRB transcripts got sequenced, as all isolated RNA was reverse transcribed. Produced via immunoSEQ multiplex PCR; TCRdb's table is partial and in-frame only. The data contain some 250,000 clones, 25% to 30% of them singletons. Germline loops: CDR1 LGHNA, CDR2 YSLEER. The germline V and J ends were trimmed by 3 bases and 8 bases, with 15 bases remaining between them. The CDR3 is made up of 14 amino acids. This sequence originates from a man aged 25-40 years in good health. V is TRBV4-3 and J is TRBJ2-3, with D maybe TRBD2 (5 bases). The sample comprised central memory CD4+ T cells from blood. CDR3 sequence: CASSHLAGRSTQYF. The CDR3 DNA is TGCGCCAGCAGCCACCTAGCCGGAAGAAGTACGCAGTATTTT.